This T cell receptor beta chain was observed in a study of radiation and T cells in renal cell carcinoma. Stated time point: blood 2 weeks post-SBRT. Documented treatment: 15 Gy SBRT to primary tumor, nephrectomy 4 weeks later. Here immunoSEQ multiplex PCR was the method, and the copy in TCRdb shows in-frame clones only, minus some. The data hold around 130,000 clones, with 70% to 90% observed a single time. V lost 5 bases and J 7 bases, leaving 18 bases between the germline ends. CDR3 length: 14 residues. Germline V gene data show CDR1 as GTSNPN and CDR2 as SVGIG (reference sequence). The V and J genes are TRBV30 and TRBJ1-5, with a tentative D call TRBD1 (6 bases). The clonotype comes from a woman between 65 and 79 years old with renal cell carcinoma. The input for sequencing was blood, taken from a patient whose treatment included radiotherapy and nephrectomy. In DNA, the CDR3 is TGTGCCTGGGGGGGAGCAGGGGTCGGACAGCCCCAGCATTTT. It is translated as CAWGGAGVGQPQHF.